This T cell receptor beta chain was found in a study of response to subunit inactivated influenza vaccine. CDR3 length equals 14 residues. Germline lookup yields CDR1 ENHRY and CDR2 SYGVKD. J gave up 4 bases and V 8 bases, and 7 bases lay outside the gene matches. TCRdb itself ran the RT-PCR reads through MiXCR, one entry per CDR3 protein. Of hundreds of thousands of distinct CDR3 sequences in the sample, around 8% were seen once. Note on this clonotype: What it recognizes is unknown.

Broader study findings: The authors suggested that every seasonal influenza vaccination recruits few new T cells.

The sample consisted of PBMCs from blood, taken less than 30 months after vaccination. This TCR was recovered from a man between 45 and 75 years old who received an inactivated influenza vaccine. This chain connects TRBV10-3 to TRBJ2-2, with TRBD2 identical over 7 bases. The CDR3 loop is CAIGREWVTGELFF. CDR3 coding DNA: TGTGCCATCGGGCGGGAGTGGGTCACCGGGGAGCTGTTTTTT.